Listed below are T cell receptor beta chains from one sample, sequenced in a study of T cells in Graves' hyperthyroidism and ophthalmopathy. Each CDR3 protein is one row after TCRdb ran MiXCR on the multiplex PCR reads. The table records under 650,000 distinct CDR3 sequences, 15% to 20% of them present only once. The material sequenced was blood. Receptors originate from a woman younger than 45 with Graves' hyperthyroidism. The CDR3 runs from the conserved cysteine through the conserved F or W. Fields, in order: J gene, D gene, clone size, V gene, CDR3 protein, CDR3 DNA. A D gene is named only where the DNA matches it firmly. Size is stated for part of the rows, as once, few or many counts, or as a class when the clone is expanded.

>TRBJ2-2|NA|many|TRBV29-1
CSVESGDGIGELFF
TGCAGCGTTGAATCGGGGGACGGTATCGGGGAGCTGTTTTTT
>TRBJ1-1|NA|NA|TRBV6-9
CASSVPDTSNTEAFF
TGTGCCAGCAGTGTACCAGACACATCGAACACTGAAGCTTTCTTT
>TRBJ2-1|NA|few|TRBV28
CASKVSAVGEQFF
TGTGCCAGCAAGGTGTCGGCCGTCGGTGAGCAGTTCTTC
>TRBJ2-1|NA|many|TRBV20-1
CSARDQASAAIEQFF
TGCAGTGCTAGAGATCAAGCCAGCGCAGCGATTGAGCAGTTCTTC
>TRBJ1-4|NA|NA|TRBV30
CAWSVTGHEKLFF
TGTGCCTGGAGTGTAACAGGGCATGAAAAACTGTTTTTT
>TRBJ2-2|NA|NA|TRBV6-2/TRBV6-3
CASSYFAGETGELLF
TGTGCCAGCAGTTACTTTGCAGGGGAGACCGGGGAGCTGCTTTTT
>TRBJ2-6|NA|NA|TRBV5-1
CASSSQGPGANVLTF
TGCGCCAGCAGCTCGCAGGGGCCTGGGGCCAACGTCCTGACTTTC
>TRBJ2-5|TRBD1|NA|TRBV5-1
CASSSGTGGRETQYF
TGCGCCAGCAGCAGCGGGACAGGGGGACGGGAGACCCAGTACTTC
>TRBJ1-2|NA|many|TRBV28
CASLNEEHYGYTF
TGTGCCAGCCTTAACGAGGAGCACTATGGCTACACCTTC
>TRBJ2-3|TRBD1|many|TRBV25-1
CASSGDRGTDTQYF
TGTGCCAGCAGTGGGGACAGGGGAACAGATACGCAGTATTTT
>TRBJ2-4|NA|few|TRBV9
CASSADDRKNIQYF
TGTGCCAGCAGCGCTGATGACAGAAAAAACATTCAGTACTTC
>TRBJ2-7|NA|many|TRBV20-1
CSARVRALEQYF
TGCAGTGCTAGAGTCAGGGCTTTGGAGCAGTACTTC
>TRBJ2-1|NA|many|TRBV30
CAWTAGTYNEQFF
TGTGCCTGGACGGCAGGGACCTACAATGAGCAGTTCTTC
>TRBJ2-5|TRBD1|many|TRBV5-1
CASSLYSDRGLKTQYF
TGCGCCAGCAGCTTGTATTCCGACAGGGGGCTGAAGACCCAGTACTTC
>TRBJ1-5|NA|many|TRBV27
CASSLRGLNQPQHF
TGTGCCAGCAGTTTAAGGGGTTTGAATCAGCCCCAGCATTTT
>TRBJ2-1|NA|NA|TRBV20-1
CSANSPALRRNEQFF
TGCAGTGCTAACTCCCCGGCCCTCCGACGCAATGAGCAGTTCTTC
>TRBJ2-4|TRBD2|many|TRBV20-1
CSTPAGAENIQYF
TGCAGTACTCCAGCGGGAGCGGAAAACATTCAGTACTTC
>TRBJ2-1|TRBD2|NA|TRBV9
CASSVAPLAGGPYNEQFF
TGTGCCAGCAGCGTAGCCCCGCTAGCGGGAGGTCCCTACAATGAGCAGTTCTTC
>TRBJ1-4|NA|few|TRBV28
CASAKQQVATNEKLFF
TGTGCCAGCGCCAAGCAGCAAGTTGCAACTAATGAAAAACTGTTTTTT
>TRBJ2-3|NA|many|TRBV11-2
CASSFAADTQYF
TGTGCCAGCAGCTTTGCGGCAGATACGCAGTATTTT
>TRBJ1-5|TRBD1|NA|TRBV30
CAWRGQGNQPQHF
TGTGCCTGGAGAGGACAGGGAAATCAGCCCCAGCATTTT
>TRBJ1-5|NA|many|TRBV12-3/TRBV12-4
CASSLKRWGNQPQHF
TGTGCCAGCAGTTTAAAGAGATGGGGCAATCAGCCCCAGCATTTT
>TRBJ2-3|NA|few|TRBV9
CASSPHATPADTQYF
TGTGCCAGCAGCCCCCACGCGACGCCCGCAGATACGCAGTATTTT
>TRBJ2-1|TRBD2|many|TRBV28
CASSGSSPSGMNEQFF
TGTGCCAGCAGTGGGTCCTCTCCTAGCGGGATGAATGAGCAGTTCTTC
>TRBJ1-4|NA|NA|TRBV7-9
CASSLGARGLNEKLFF
TGTGCCAGCAGCTTGGGGGCCAGAGGGCTCAATGAAAAACTGTTTTTT
>TRBJ2-7|TRBD2|few|TRBV27
CASSLSYTSGRYEQYF
TGTGCCAGCAGTTTATCGTACACTAGCGGGAGGTACGAGCAGTACTTC
>TRBJ2-7|TRBD1|many|TRBV29-1
CSVETTGSYEQYF
TGCAGCGTTGAAACGACAGGGAGCTACGAGCAGTACTTC
>TRBJ2-5|NA|many|TRBV6-1
CASWRSRRRETQYF
TGTGCCAGCTGGCGGTCCAGAAGGCGGGAGACCCAGTACTTC
>TRBJ2-1|TRBD2|many|TRBV12-3/TRBV12-4
CASSPINGLASNEQFF
TGTGCCAGCAGCCCGATCAACGGACTAGCCTCCAATGAGCAGTTCTTC
>TRBJ2-7|NA|many|TRBV6-5
CASSYSGPAYEQYF
TGTGCCAGCAGTTACTCCGGGCCAGCCTACGAGCAGTACTTC
>TRBJ2-7|NA|many|TRBV6-2/TRBV6-3
CASSFIQWSSYEQYF
TGTGCCAGCAGTTTCATCCAGTGGAGCTCCTACGAGCAGTACTTC
>TRBJ1-1|NA|few|TRBV25-1
CASSPRGGEAFF
TGTGCCAGCAGTCCTAGGGGCGGTGAAGCTTTCTTT
>TRBJ2-1|TRBD2|many|TRBV7-2
CASSQGLGADEQFF
TGTGCCAGCAGCCAGGGACTAGGTGCTGATGAGCAGTTCTTC
>TRBJ2-1|NA|many|TRBV27
CASSLNPGLLRNEQFF
TGTGCCAGCAGTTTAAATCCAGGCTTGTTACGCAATGAGCAGTTCTTC
>TRBJ2-3|NA|many|TRBV20-1
CSASRSPADTQYF
TGCAGTGCTAGTAGGTCGCCAGCAGATACGCAGTATTTT
>TRBJ2-7|NA|NA|TRBV20-1
CSARVSGGYSYEQYF
TGCAGTGCTAGAGTCAGTGGGGGATACTCCTACGAGCAGTACTTC
>TRBJ2-7|TRBD2|many|TRBV18
CASSQLAGGGYEQYF
TGTGCCAGCTCACAGCTAGCGGGAGGCGGCTACGAGCAGTACTTC
>TRBJ2-1|NA|many|TRBV30
CAWSSWDNEQFF
TGTGCCTGGAGTAGTTGGGACAATGAGCAGTTCTTC
>TRBJ2-1|TRBD2|many|TRBV6-1
CASSDGLADYNEQFF
TGTGCCAGCAGTGATGGGCTAGCGGACTACAATGAGCAGTTCTTC
>TRBJ2-1|TRBD1|NA|TRBV12-3/TRBV12-4
CASTLRQGGAYNEQFF
TGTGCCAGCACCTTACGACAGGGGGGGGCCTACAATGAGCAGTTCTTC